Below are 29 T cell receptor beta chains sequenced from a single sample in a study of T cell responses to AZD1222 COVID-19 vaccine. Method: immunoSEQ multiplex PCR; TCRdb's copy keeps in-frame clones and lacks some. The sample gives 160,000 or so clones, 85% to 95% of which show up once; under 6% is in the top ten. The material was peripheral blood, obtained 28 days after the second AZD1222 dose. Every receptor here comes from an adult who received the AZD1222 COVID-19 vaccine.

The genes are TRBV2 and TRBJ2-1; D tentatively reads TRBD1 or TRBD2 (6 bases each). CDR3 size: 14 residues. V lost 4 bases and J 8 bases, leaving 15 bases between the germline ends. Germline CDR1 is SNHLY and CDR2 is FYNNEI. The CDR3 loop is CASSVGGGSDEQFF. CDR3 coding DNA: TGTGCCAGCAGTGTTGGAGGGGGGTCGGATGAGCAGTTCTTC. The whole variable domain, filled in from reference TRBV2 and TRBJ2-1, reads EPEVTQTPSHQVTQMGQEVILRCVPISNHLYFYWYRQILGQKVEFLVSFYNNEISEKSEIFDDQFSVERPDGSNFTLKIRSTKLEDSAMYFCASSVGGGSDEQFFGPGTRLTVL.

V is TRBV2 and J is TRBJ1-5; D is unclear. The CDR3 is 15 amino acids. From germline, CDR1 is SNHLY and CDR2 FYNNEI. The V and J ends lost 3 bases and 0 bases respectively, with 9 bases between them. CDR3 nucleotides: TGTGCCAGCAGTGAGATGGGAGATAGCAATCAGCCCCAGCATTTT. Its protein is CASSEMGDSNQPQHF.

The chain is built from TRBV4-1 and TRBJ2-5; D is uncertain. The germline V gene encodes CDR1 MGHRA and CDR2 YSYEKL. The CDR3 sequence is 13 residues long. The V end lost 2 bases, the J end lost 4 bases, and 8 bases lay between the germline ends. CDR3: CASSQLDIETQYF. The CDR3 DNA reads as TGCGCCAGCAGCCAACTTGACATAGAGACCCAGTACTTC.

This chain connects TRBV7-8 to TRBJ2-3, with 11 bases lining up with TRBD2. V lost 5 bases and J lost 6; bases outside the gene matches: 13. The CDR3 has 17 residues. Looked up from germline, CDR1 is SGHVS and CDR2 is FQNEAQ. The CDR3 coding sequence is TGTGCCAGCAGCCCCTGGGCACTAGCGGGAGTGGGGGATACGCAGTATTTT. Its protein is CASSPWALAGVGDTQYF.

This chain links TRBV18 with TRBJ2-3; D uncertain. The CDR3 length is 17 residues. Per germline, CDR1 KGHSH and CDR2 LQKENI. V dropped 7 bases and J dropped 3 bases, with 23 bases sitting between them. CDR3 sequence reads: CASYPPGRIVITDTQYF. DNA of the CDR3: TGTGCCAGCTACCCTCCTGGACGCATCGTAATAACAGATACGCAGTATTTT.

The chain uses TRBV6-6 and TRBJ1-1, with D possibly being TRBD1 (5 bases). Deletions cut 5 bases from V and 1 base from J, with 11 bases between. Germline-derived CDR1 and CDR2 are MNHNY and SVGAGI (reference sequence). This CDR3 spans 14 amino acids. For the CDR3, the DNA is TGTGCCAGCAGTCTCGACGGGGGGAACACTGAAGCTTTCTTT. Translated: CASSLDGGNTEAFF.

This chain links TRBV7-9 with TRBJ1-2, with no clear D. CDR3 length equals 13 residues. The V and J ends lost 3 bases and 2 bases respectively, with 7 bases between them. Germline lookup yields CDR1 SEHNR and CDR2 FQNEAQ (reference sequence). The CDR3 reads CASSFPANYGYTF. As DNA, the CDR3 is TGTGCCAGCAGCTTCCCAGCCAACTATGGCTACACCTTC.

The chain carries TRBV19 and TRBJ2-7; the match to TRBD2 covers 8 bases. Germline V gene lookup returns CDR1 LNHDA and CDR2 SQIVND (reference sequence). This CDR3 is 14 amino acids long. The ends lost 4 bases at V and 5 bases at J; junction bases unmatched: 7. The CDR3 here is CASSTGTSRNEQYF. The CDR3 DNA is TGTGCCAGTAGTACCGGGACTAGTCGCAACGAGCAGTACTTC.

The chain joins TRBV23-1 to TRBJ1-1; D remains unclear. TRBV23-1 is an ORF; its function is uncertain. The CDR3 extends over 16 amino acids. V was shortened by 3 bases and J by 0 bases, with 14 bases between the two germline ends. The CDR3 reads CASSQVSGNVNTEAFF. The DNA of the CDR3 is TGCGCCAGCAGTCAGGTTTCGGGGAATGTGAACACTGAAGCTTTCTTT.

This chain uses TRBV19 with TRBJ1-5, with D hard to call. The ends were cut back, 7 bases at V and 0 bases at J, with 7 bases in the middle. Germline V gene data show CDR1 as LNHDA and CDR2 as SQIVND (reference sequence). The CDR3 totals 13 residues. The CDR3 loop is CASTHYSNQPQHF. CDR3 sequence (DNA): TGTGCCAGTACCCATTATAGCAATCAGCCCCAGCATTTT.

This rearrangement joins TRBV6-1 to TRBJ2-1; D possibly corresponds to TRBD1 (5 bases). Trimming shortened V by 1 base and J by 1 base, and 11 bases separated the two germline ends. The CDR3 is 16 residues long. Germline V gives CDR1 MNHNS, CDR2 SASEGT. Here the CDR3 reads CASSEDLGVSYNEQFF. The CDR3 nucleotides read TGTGCCAGCAGTGAAGACCTAGGGGTTTCCTACAATGAGCAGTTCTTC.

The V and J genes are TRBV5-1 and TRBJ1-1, with 8 bases fitting TRBD1. The CDR3 loop spans 17 amino acids. Germline V gene sequence: CDR1 SGHRS, CDR2 YFSETQ. The V segment lost 3 bases and the J segment 0 bases; nucleotides outside the gene matches: 10. The CDR3 sequence is CASSWSTGASMNTEAFF. CDR3 coding DNA: TGCGCCAGCAGCTGGTCGACAGGGGCTTCAATGAACACTGAAGCTTTCTTT.

The rearrangement links TRBV10-1 to TRBJ2-3; D unresolved. The CDR3 is 13 residues long. CDR1 and CDR2 (germline): WNHNN, SYGVQD (reference sequence). V was clipped by 4 bases and J by 11 bases, with 16 bases between them. CDR3 nucleotides: TGCGCCAGCAGTGGCCACGAGAACTGGGGGCAGTATTTT. It specifies CASSGHENWGQYF.

J is TRBJ2-3 and V is TRBV25-1; D is unclear. The CDR3 contains 11 residues. Germline values: CDR1 MGHDK, CDR2 SYGVNS. Trimming pared 4 bases from V and 4 bases from J, leaving 3 bases between. CDR3 residues: CASSAADTQYF. As DNA, the CDR3 is TGTGCCAGCAGTGCGGCAGATACGCAGTATTTT.

The chain couples TRBV24-1 to TRBJ2-7; no clear D gene. The CDR3 length is 14 residues. Per the germline V gene, CDR1 is KGHDR and CDR2 is SFDVKD. The V end lost 6 bases, the J end lost 3 bases, and 14 bases lay between the germline ends. The CDR3 here is CATSTDRSHYEQYF. The DNA of the CDR3 is TGTGCCACCAGTACGGACCGGAGTCACTACGAGCAGTACTTC.

V usage is TRBV29-1 and J usage is TRBJ1-1; 7 nucleotides align to TRBD1. Germline V gene data show CDR1 as SQVTM and CDR2 as ANQGSEA. Unmatched junction bases numbered 5, after V lost 6 bases and J lost 1 base. This CDR3 is built from 13 residues. Here the CDR3 DNA reads TGCAGCGTAACCGGGACAGCGAACACTGAAGCTTTCTTT. Encoded protein: CSVTGTANTEAFF.

The rearrangement joins TRBV28 to TRBJ2-2, with 10 nucleotides matching TRBD2. CDR3 size: 13 residues. Germline V gene sequence: CDR1 MDHEN, CDR2 SYDVKM. Trimming cost V 6 bases and J 8 bases; bases outside gene matches: 3. The CDR3 DNA reads as TGTGCCAGCAGGCTAGCGGGAGTGGGGGAGCTGTTTTTT. This codes for CASRLAGVGELFF.

The chain recombines TRBV24-1 with TRBJ1-1; D uncertain. V was trimmed by 8 bases and J by 1 base, leaving 7 bases between them. The CDR3 is 12 amino acids. CDR1 and CDR2 (germline): KGHDR, SFDVKD. Here the CDR3 DNA reads TGTGCCACCAATACGGGGAACACTGAAGCTTTCTTT. Its protein is CATNTGNTEAFF.

The J gene is TRBJ2-7, the V gene TRBV19, with D maybe TRBD1 (6 bases). The V and J ends lost 5 bases and 5 bases respectively, with 13 bases between them. CDR1 LNHDA and CDR2 SQIVND come from the germline V gene (reference sequence). This CDR3 is 13 amino acids long. The CDR3 sequence is CASSRQGNHEQYF. CDR3 nucleotides: TGTGCCAGTAGTCGGCAGGGGAACCACGAGCAGTACTTC.

V is TRBV3-1 (or the pseudogene TRBV3-2) and J is TRBJ1-2; possible D gene TRBD1, 5 bases. This CDR3 comprises 13 residues. Germline loops: CDR1 LGHDT, CDR2 YNNKEL (reference sequence). Between the trimmed V and J ends, which lost 4 bases and 4 bases, there was a span of 10 bases. DNA of the CDR3: TGTGCCAGCAGCCTCAGGGATTTCTATGGCTACACCTTC. This translates into CASSLRDFYGYTF.

The V call is TRBV2, the J call TRBJ1-1; D gene unclear. Germline lookup yields CDR1 SNHLY and CDR2 FYNNEI. Between the trimmed V and J ends, which lost 4 bases and 0 bases, there was a span of 18 bases. The CDR3 has 17 amino acids. The CDR3 region is CASSGQTLGRMNTEAFF. DNA of the CDR3: TGTGCCAGCAGTGGCCAAACTTTAGGTCGCATGAACACTGAAGCTTTCTTT.

This clone came up once. The J gene is TRBJ1-1, the V gene TRBV28; D may be TRBD1 (5 bases). The CDR3 spans 12 residues. Germline CDR1 reads MDHEN; CDR2 reads SYDVKM. Trimming took 2 bases from V and 11 from J, leaving 12 bases between them. The CDR3 reads CASSLPGSGAFF. CDR3 sequence (DNA): TGTGCCAGCAGTTTACCAGGGTCAGGGGCTTTCTTT.

The chain is built from TRBV27 and TRBJ1-6; D perhaps matches TRBD1 (6 bases). Germline lookup yields CDR1 MNHEY and CDR2 SMNVEV (reference sequence). V lost 7 bases, J lost 5 bases, and 18 bases lay in between. The CDR3 is made up of 16 amino acids. The CDR3 reads CASTPKGDRNNSPLHF. The CDR3 nucleotides are TGTGCCAGCACCCCAAAAGGTGACAGGAATAATTCACCCCTCCACTTT.

The chain joins TRBV28 to TRBJ2-7, with 7 bases lining up with TRBD2. Germline V gene lookup returns CDR1 MDHEN and CDR2 SYDVKM. J lost 6 bases, V lost 6 bases, and 14 bases had no gene match. The CDR3 loop spans 15 amino acids. CDR3 nucleotides: TGTGCCAGCAGCTACGGTGTTGGGAGGGTGCGCGAGCAGTACTTC. This codes for CASSYGVGRVREQYF.

The chain uses TRBV6-5 and TRBJ1-2; TRBD1 matches 10 bases. The J segment lost 8 bases and the V segment lost 0 bases, leaving 6 bases of the junction unmatched. The CDR3 length is 15 residues. Looked up from germline, CDR1 is MNHEY and CDR2 is SVGAGI. The CDR3 DNA is TGTGCCAGCAGTTACTCCCCGACAGGGGGCTGGGGCTACACCTTC. Translation gives CASSYSPTGGWGYTF.

The rearrangement uses TRBV12-2 and TRBJ2-7; the DNA was not compared with TRBD2, the D call given in the table. TRBV12-2 is a listed pseudogene. CDR3 length: 17 residues. CDR3 sequence (DNA): TGTGCAAGTCGCTTAGAGGTAGAGAGAAACTACAAATACGAGCAGTACTTC. As protein: CASRLEVERNYKYEQYF.

In DNA form, the CDR3 reads TGTGCCAGCAGTTACTCGATAGCCGATACGCAGTATTTT. As protein: CASSYSIADTQYF. This chain joins TRBV6-2 or TRBV6-3 and TRBJ2-3, with D uncertain. This CDR3 is 13 amino acids long. Germline CDR1 MNHEY, CDR2 SVGEGT. Trimming removed 0 bases from V and 6 bases from J, with 7 bases in between.

The chain employs TRBV4-3 and TRBJ1-1; a weak D match, TRBD1 (5 bases). V shed 1 base and J shed 1 base, with 13 bases lying between them. Germline CDR1 reads LGHNA; CDR2 reads YSLEER. The CDR3 covers 16 residues. The CDR3 DNA sequence: TGCGCCAGCAGCCAAGGCTTGGGACCCTGGAACACTGAAGCTTTCTTT. Translation gives CASSQGLGPWNTEAFF.

This chain uses TRBV7-9 with TRBJ1-5, with 8 bases identical to TRBD1. The germline V gene encodes CDR1 SEHNR and CDR2 FQNEAQ (reference sequence). The CDR3 spans 16 residues. V shed 4 bases and J 3 bases; nucleotides not matched to a gene: 8. The CDR3 DNA sequence: TGTGCCAGCAGCTCGTCAGACAGGGGACTCAATCAGCCCCAGCATTTT. Translation: CASSSSDRGLNQPQHF.